The 28 T cell receptor beta chains reported below all come from one sample, sequenced in a study of patients and donors after allogeneic stem cell transplantation. One entry per CDR3 protein, called by TCRdb with MiXCR from the RT-PCR reads. The top ten hold around half of the sample, which has about 23,000 distinct CDR3 sequences, about 30% seen once. Sample: blood, either unsorted or a sorted T cell fraction (not recorded which). These receptors came from a human donor who was either an allogeneic HSCT recipient or a stem cell or donor lymphocyte infusion donor (not recorded which). It is not recorded whose cells these are; they may come from a transplant donor.

The chain recombines TRBV29-1 with TRBJ2-5; 7 bases fit TRBD2. CDR1 is SQVTM, CDR2 ANQGSEA, per germline. This CDR3 comprises 14 residues. J was trimmed by 4 bases and V by 0 bases; bases with no gene match: 5. The chain's CDR3 is CSVEEGASGETQYF. CDR3 sequence (DNA): TGCAGCGTTGAAGAAGGGGCTAGCGGAGAGACCCAGTACTTC.

There are many counts of this clonotype. The CDR3 sequence: CASSFLVGFTEAFF. CDR3 DNA: TGTGCCAGCAGCTTCCTAGTGGGGTTCACTGAAGCTTTCTTT. The rearrangement joins TRBV7-2 to TRBJ1-1, with no clear D. Deletions cut 3 bases from V and 4 bases from J, with 12 bases between. The germline V gene encodes CDR1 SGHTA and CDR2 FQGNSA. This CDR3 is built from 14 residues.

This rearrangement joins TRBV27 to TRBJ2-2, with 9 bases fitting TRBD2. The CDR3 totals 14 residues. From germline, CDR1 is MNHEY and CDR2 SMNVEV (reference sequence). The ends lost 10 bases at V and 6 bases at J; junction bases unmatched: 9. CDR3 amino acids: CATSAGGTPGELFF. The DNA for the CDR3 is TGTGCCACCTCAGCGGGGGGCACGCCCGGGGAGCTGTTTTTT.

In DNA form, the CDR3 reads TGCAGTGCTAGGGATTGGACTGAAGCTTTCTTT. Amino acids: CSARDWTEAFF. The rearrangement joins TRBV20-1 to TRBJ1-1; D remains unclear. The ends were cut back, 3 bases at V and 5 bases at J, with 7 bases in the middle. Germline V gene data show CDR1 as DFQATT and CDR2 as SNEGSKA (reference sequence). The CDR3 has 11 amino acids.

The rearrangement links TRBV20-1 to TRBJ2-7; D unresolved. The CDR3 has 13 amino acids. V dropped 0 bases and J dropped 0 bases, with 6 bases sitting between them. Germline V gene lookup returns CDR1 DFQATT and CDR2 SNEGSKA (reference sequence). This chain's CDR3 is CSAREGSSYEQYF. The DNA for the CDR3 is TGCAGTGCTAGAGAAGGCAGCTCCTACGAGCAGTACTTC.

At least ten counts were recorded for this clonotype. The chain joins TRBV20-1 to TRBJ1-5; D ambiguous. The CDR3 spans 13 residues. Trimming pared 0 bases from V and 3 bases from J, leaving 6 bases between. Per germline, CDR1 DFQATT and CDR2 SNEGSKA (reference sequence). This CDR3 reads CSARDRLNQPQHF. For the CDR3, the DNA is TGCAGTGCTAGAGACAGGCTCAATCAGCCCCAGCATTTT.

The chain has TRBV4-2 and TRBJ2-1; 7 bases line up with TRBD2. Germline V CDR1 and CDR2: LGHNA, YNFKEQ. V lost 4 bases and J lost 6; bases outside the gene matches: 9. The CDR3 extends over 15 amino acids. The CDR3 DNA reads as TGTGCCAGCAGCCTGGCAGGCGGGGGTGGCAATGAGCAGTTCTTC. Its translation: CASSLAGGGGNEQFF.

Only a few counts were recorded for this clonotype. The CDR3 DNA follows: TGTGCCAGCAGTCCCCTTCACTCTGGAAACACCATATATTTT. Protein: CASSPLHSGNTIYF. This rearrangement joins TRBV27 to TRBJ1-3; D remains unclear. The germline V and J ends were trimmed by 5 bases and 0 bases, with 8 bases remaining between them. The CDR3 runs 14 residues. The germline V gene has CDR1 MNHEY and CDR2 SMNVEV (reference sequence).

The V and J genes are TRBV10-3 and TRBJ1-3; D may be TRBD1 (5 bases). The CDR3 runs to 12 residues. The V gene lost 10 bases and the J gene lost 0 bases, with 7 bases spanning the gap. Germline V gene sequence: CDR1 ENHRY, CDR2 SYGVKD. The DNA for the CDR3 is TGTGCCACCAGGGACTCTGGAAACACCATATATTTT. It translates to CATRDSGNTIYF.

This clonotype was seen a few times. The chain carries TRBV3-1 and TRBJ1-6; D gene uncertain. The germline CDR1 and CDR2 sequences are LGHDT and YNNKEL (reference sequence). CDR3 size: 14 residues. Trimming left V 7 bases short and J 6 bases short, with 13 bases between. CDR3 loop: CASKRVLGNSPLHF. The CDR3, as DNA: TGTGCCAGCAAACGGGTACTCGGTAATTCACCCCTCCACTTT. The full variable domain, its missing parts supplied by reference TRBV3-1 and TRBJ1-6, is DTAVSQTPKYLVTQMGNDKSIKCEQNLGHDTMYWYKQDSKKFLKIMFSYNNKELIINETVPNRFSPKSPDKAHLNLHINSLELGDSAVYFCASKRVLGNSPLHFGNGTRLTVT.

The chain recombines TRBV29-1 with TRBJ2-2; D might be TRBD1 (6 bases). CDR3 length equals 14 residues. V was shortened by 4 bases and J by 7 bases, with 16 bases between the two germline ends. Looked up from germline, CDR1 is SQVTM and CDR2 is ANQGSEA. CDR3 in amino acids: CSVVIQGTGGELFF. CDR3 DNA: TGCAGCGTTGTAATCCAGGGGACGGGCGGGGAGCTGTTTTTT.

The sample holds many counts of this clonotype. The CDR3 DNA reads TGCAGTGCTTCCGGGACTAGCGGGGGAGAGACCCAGTACTTC. Its protein product is CSASGTSGGETQYF. The chain recombines TRBV20-1 with TRBJ2-5; 14 bases fit TRBD2. There are 14 residues in the CDR3. Looked up from germline, CDR1 is DFQATT and CDR2 is SNEGSKA (reference sequence). J lost 4 bases, V lost 5 bases, and 3 bases had no gene match.

In its sample, this clonotype was seen a few times. The V call is TRBV16, the J call TRBJ1-5, with D perhaps matching TRBD1 (6 bases). The CDR3 spans 14 residues. Trimming removed 5 bases at V and 7 bases at J, with 15 bases between. The germline gives CDR1 KGHSY, CDR2 FQNENV. This CDR3 reads CASSMVGAGQPQHF. CDR3 nucleotides: TGTGCCAGCAGCATGGTGGGGGCCGGGCAGCCCCAGCATTTT.

In its sample, this clonotype was seen a few times. V is TRBV6-6 and J is TRBJ1-3; 7 nucleotides agree with TRBD1. The CDR3 is 15 residues long. V gave up 6 bases and J gave up 0 bases; unmatched junction bases: 5. Germline values: CDR1 MNHNY, CDR2 SVGAGI (reference sequence). CDR3 bases: TGTGCCAGCAGCACCGGACAGGCCTCTGGAAACACCATATATTTT. It specifies CASSTGQASGNTIYF.

The rearrangement links TRBV5-1 to TRBJ1-4; D is possibly TRBD1 (6 bases). The germline V gene has CDR1 SGHRS and CDR2 YFSETQ. Trimming took off 2 bases at V and 7 bases at J, with 12 bases between the two ends. The CDR3 length is 14 residues. The CDR3 region is CASSFGGRIEKLFF. The CDR3 region has the DNA TGCGCCAGCAGCTTCGGGGGGCGCATTGAAAAACTGTTTTTT.

The gene calls are TRBV5-1 and TRBJ2-5, with 7 bases that match TRBD1. CDR1 is SGHRS and CDR2 is YFSETQ in the germline V gene. V dropped 1 base and J dropped 1; count of bases not matched to a gene: 4. The CDR3 loop spans 15 amino acids. The CDR3 loop reads CASSLTGVVQETQYF. Here the CDR3 DNA reads TGCGCCAGCAGCTTGACAGGGGTAGTCCAAGAGACCCAGTACTTC.

The gene calls are TRBV20-1 and TRBJ2-1; 10 bases are shared with TRBD2. There are 13 residues in the CDR3. The J segment lost 9 bases and the V segment lost 6 bases, leaving 8 bases of the junction unmatched. The germline V gene encodes CDR1 DFQATT and CDR2 SNEGSKA (reference sequence). The CDR3 region is CSAAAGGPGEQFF. CDR3 DNA: TGCAGTGCCGCAGCGGGGGGGCCGGGTGAGCAGTTCTTC.

This rearrangement joins TRBV12-3 or TRBV12-4 to TRBJ1-5; no firm D call. CDR3 length equals 15 residues. The V gene lost 1 base and the J gene lost 0 bases, with 7 bases spanning the gap. The CDR3 is CASSLGGPSNQPQHF. The CDR3 DNA follows: TGTGCCAGCAGTTTAGGCGGCCCTAGCAATCAGCCCCAGCATTTT.

V gene TRBV29-1 combines with J gene TRBJ2-2; D uncertain. The CDR3 loop spans 14 amino acids. Trimming removed 7 bases at V and 4 bases at J, with 16 bases between. Germline assignment: CDR1 SQVTM and CDR2 ANQGSEA. The CDR3 sequence is CSASSSQLTGELFF. DNA for the CDR3: TGCAGCGCCTCTTCCTCCCAGCTCACCGGGGAGCTGTTTTTT.

This chain joins TRBV6-6 and TRBJ1-1; the D is unclear. The CDR3 totals 13 residues. The germline V and J ends were trimmed by 2 bases and 1 base, with 5 bases remaining between them. The germline V gene encodes CDR1 MNHNY and CDR2 SVGAGI (reference sequence). CDR3: CASSYEGNTEAFF. The CDR3 region has the DNA TGTGCCAGCAGTTACGAAGGGAACACTGAAGCTTTCTTT.

There are a few counts of this clonotype. The V and J genes are TRBV12-3 or TRBV12-4 and TRBJ2-3; D call uncertain. Trimming removed 6 bases at V and 2 bases at J, with 9 bases between. The CDR3 extends over 13 amino acids. As DNA, the CDR3 is TGTGCCAGCAGCCACAGAGACACAGATACGCAGTATTTT. Amino acids: CASSHRDTDTQYF.

This clonotype came up many times. The gene calls are TRBV12-3 or TRBV12-4 and TRBJ1-4; possible D gene TRBD1, 5 bases. V was pared by 1 base and J by 4 bases, with 10 bases between. The CDR3 is 15 amino acids. The CDR3 DNA is TGTGCCAGCAGTTTAGGAACCAGGGTTAATGAAAAACTGTTTTTT. Translation gives CASSLGTRVNEKLFF.

This clonotype was seen a handful of times. Here the CDR3 reads CASSLIGSMNTEAFF. CDR3 sequence (DNA): TGCGCCAGCAGCTTGATCGGGAGCATGAACACTGAAGCTTTCTTT. The chain links TRBV5-1 to TRBJ1-1, with no clear D. V lost 1 base to trimming and J lost 0 bases, with 10 bases between them. CDR3 size: 15 residues. Per germline, CDR1 SGHRS and CDR2 YFSETQ.

This clonotype was counted at least ten times. The chain has TRBV12-3 or TRBV12-4 and TRBJ1-5, with D perhaps matching TRBD1 (5 bases). The ends were cut back, 5 bases at V and 3 bases at J, with 17 bases in the middle. This CDR3 comprises 16 residues. The CDR3 here is CASSLGVTGSNQPQHF. The CDR3 coding sequence is TGTGCCAGCAGTCTTGGGGTCACAGGTTCCAATCAGCCCCAGCATTTT.

V is TRBV4-2 and J is TRBJ1-2; maybe TRBD1 (6 bases). The CDR3 loop spans 16 amino acids. V was pared by 0 bases and J by 1 base, with 12 bases between. CDR1 and CDR2 (germline): LGHNA, YNFKEQ. The CDR3 here is CASSQDSVRGNYGYTF. CDR3 nucleotide sequence: TGTGCCAGCAGCCAAGATTCGGTCAGGGGTAACTATGGCTACACCTTC.

This clonotype was recorded only once. The chain combines TRBV11-2 with TRBJ1-2; D gene ambiguous. V lost 0 bases, J lost 3 bases, and 5 bases lay in between. CDR3 length equals 13 residues. The V gene's germline CDR1 is SGHAT and CDR2 FQNNGV. CDR3 sequence reads: CASSLDLHYGYTF. CDR3 nucleotide sequence: TGTGCCAGCAGCTTAGATCTGCACTATGGCTACACCTTC.

This chain links TRBV9 with TRBJ2-3, with 7 positions matching TRBD2. The V segment lost 2 bases and the J segment 1 base; nucleotides outside the gene matches: 4. The CDR3 is made up of 15 amino acids. The germline V gene encodes CDR1 SGDLS and CDR2 YYNGEE. The CDR3 reads CASSVRGGGTDTQYF. The CDR3 DNA sequence: TGTGCCAGCAGCGTCCGTGGGGGGGGCACAGATACGCAGTATTTT.

This clonotype was observed a handful of times. V is TRBV3-1 and J is TRBJ1-1, with a tentative D call TRBD1 (5 bases). CDR1 and CDR2 (germline): LGHDT, YNNKEL (reference sequence). This CDR3 contains 13 residues. The V end lost 1 base, the J end lost 11 bases, and 14 bases lay between the germline ends. The CDR3 DNA is TGTGCCAGCAGCCAAGCCTCTTCAGGGTCTGCTTTCTTT. Translation gives CASSQASSGSAFF.